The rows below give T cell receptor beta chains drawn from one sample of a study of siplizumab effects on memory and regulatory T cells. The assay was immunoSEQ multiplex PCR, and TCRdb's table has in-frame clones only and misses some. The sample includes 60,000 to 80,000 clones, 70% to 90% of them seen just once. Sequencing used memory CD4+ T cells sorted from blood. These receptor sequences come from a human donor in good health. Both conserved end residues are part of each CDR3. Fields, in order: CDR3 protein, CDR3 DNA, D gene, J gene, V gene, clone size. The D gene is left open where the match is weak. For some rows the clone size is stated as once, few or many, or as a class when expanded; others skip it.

cdr3_aa: CASSFSSGGASRDTQYF
cdr3_nt: TGTGCCAGCAGCTTCTCTAGCGGGGGGGCCTCAAGAGATACGCAGTATTTT
d_call: TRBD2
j_call: TRBJ2-3
v_call: TRBV5-5
clone_size: .

cdr3_aa: CASSLDNLNTEAFF
cdr3_nt: TGTGCCAGCTCACTAGACAATTTGAACACTGAAGCTTTCTTT
d_call: .
j_call: TRBJ1-1
v_call: TRBV18
clone_size: .

cdr3_aa: CASSSTGIGNEQFF
cdr3_nt: TGTGCCAGCAGTTCGACAGGGATTGGGAATGAGCAGTTCTTC
d_call: TRBD1
j_call: TRBJ2-1
v_call: TRBV2
clone_size: .

cdr3_aa: CSVGEGTPYNSPLHF
cdr3_nt: TGCAGCGTTGGGGAGGGTACACCTTATAATTCACCCCTCCACTTT
d_call: .
j_call: TRBJ1-6
v_call: TRBV29-1
clone_size: .

cdr3_aa: CASQGQGTIHYGYTF
cdr3_nt: TGTGCCAGCCAGGGACAGGGGACGATTCACTATGGCTACACCTTC
d_call: TRBD1
j_call: TRBJ1-2
v_call: TRBV6-5
clone_size: .

cdr3_aa: CASSRNRDPHEQYF
cdr3_nt: TGTGCCAGCAGTCGCAACAGGGATCCCCACGAGCAGTACTTC
d_call: .
j_call: TRBJ2-7
v_call: TRBV6-5
clone_size: .

cdr3_aa: CASSSRQGVMNTEAFF
cdr3_nt: TGTGCCAGCAGCTCCAGACAGGGGGTAATGAACACTGAAGCTTTCTTT
d_call: TRBD1
j_call: TRBJ1-1
v_call: TRBV7-9
clone_size: .

cdr3_aa: CASSISARATNEKLFF
cdr3_nt: TGTGCCAGTAGTATCAGCGCCCGAGCAACTAATGAAAAACTGTTTTTT
d_call: .
j_call: TRBJ1-4
v_call: TRBV19
clone_size: .

cdr3_aa: CAISESWTGPYNEQFF
cdr3_nt: TGTGCCATCAGTGAGTCGTGGACAGGGCCCTACAATGAGCAGTTCTTC
d_call: TRBD1
j_call: TRBJ2-1
v_call: TRBV10-3
clone_size: .

cdr3_aa: CASSSYQGTGELFF
cdr3_nt: TGCGCCAGCAGCTCCTATCAGGGGACCGGGGAGCTGTTTTTT
d_call: .
j_call: TRBJ2-2
v_call: TRBV5-1
clone_size: .

cdr3_aa: CASSQQERQETQYF
cdr3_nt: TGCGCCAGCAGTCAACAGGAGAGACAAGAGACCCAGTACTTC
d_call: .
j_call: TRBJ2-5
v_call: TRBV4-1
clone_size: .

cdr3_aa: CASSLGGSGWGYTF
cdr3_nt: TGCGCCAGCAGCTTGGGGGGATCAGGTTGGGGCTACACCTTC
d_call: .
j_call: TRBJ1-2
v_call: TRBV5-1
clone_size: once

cdr3_aa: CAIRTASGGPYEQYF
cdr3_nt: TGTGCCATCAGGACCGCTTCGGGGGGGCCCTACGAGCAGTACTTC
d_call: TRBD2
j_call: TRBJ2-7
v_call: TRBV10-3
clone_size: .

cdr3_aa: CASSPHPGGGYEQYF
cdr3_nt: TGTGCCAGCAGCCCCCACCCGGGGGGCGGCTACGAGCAGTACTTC
d_call: .
j_call: TRBJ2-7
v_call: TRBV11-2
clone_size: .

cdr3_aa: CASSSTSYNEQFF
cdr3_nt: TGTGCCAGCAGCTCCACTTCCTACAATGAGCAGTTCTTC
d_call: .
j_call: TRBJ2-1
v_call: TRBV7-2
clone_size: .

cdr3_aa: CASSPYTGELFF
cdr3_nt: TGTGCCAGCAGTCCTTACACCGGGGAGCTGTTTTTT
d_call: .
j_call: TRBJ2-2
v_call: TRBV27
clone_size: .

cdr3_aa: CASSLSGPVANEKLFF
cdr3_nt: TGCGCCAGCAGCTTATCTGGGCCTGTAGCTAATGAAAAACTGTTTTTT
d_call: .
j_call: TRBJ1-4
v_call: TRBV5-1
clone_size: .

cdr3_aa: CASSIRDRVEAFF
cdr3_nt: TGCGCCAGCAGCATCCGGGACAGGGTTGAAGCTTTCTTT
d_call: TRBD1
j_call: TRBJ1-1
v_call: TRBV5-1
clone_size: .

cdr3_aa: CASSARTGGNTIYF
cdr3_nt: TGTGCCAGCAGCGCCCGGACAGGTGGAAACACCATATATTTT
d_call: TRBD1
j_call: TRBJ1-3
v_call: TRBV13
clone_size: .

cdr3_aa: CASSRGLAGGTQYF
cdr3_nt: TGTGCCAGCAGCCGGGGACTAGCGGGAGGTACGCAGTATTTT
d_call: TRBD2
j_call: TRBJ2-3
v_call: TRBV11-1
clone_size: few

cdr3_aa: CASRTRTSGDYNEQFF
cdr3_nt: TGTGCCAGCAGGACTCGGACTAGCGGGGACTACAATGAGCAGTTCTTC
d_call: TRBD2
j_call: TRBJ2-1
v_call: TRBV11-1
clone_size: .

cdr3_aa: CATSRDRGQGRVSTNEKLFF
cdr3_nt: TGTGCCACCAGCAGAGATCGGGGACAGGGGAGAGTTTCGACTAATGAAAAACTGTTTTTT
d_call: TRBD1
j_call: TRBJ1-4
v_call: TRBV15
clone_size: .

cdr3_aa: CASSSTGLNTEAFF
cdr3_nt: TGCGCCAGCAGCTCAACAGGGTTGAACACTGAAGCTTTCTTT
d_call: .
j_call: TRBJ1-1
v_call: TRBV5-1
clone_size: .

cdr3_aa: CASSSGLAGYYEQYF
cdr3_nt: TGTGCCAGCAGCTCTGGACTAGCGGGTTACTACGAGCAGTACTTC
d_call: TRBD2
j_call: TRBJ2-7
v_call: TRBV7-2
clone_size: .

cdr3_aa: CASSRVEASEKLFF
cdr3_nt: TGTGCCAGCAGCCGCGTCGAGGCCTCTGAAAAACTGTTTTTT
d_call: .
j_call: TRBJ1-4
v_call: TRBV7-9
clone_size: once

cdr3_aa: CATSRGGDSSYEQYF
cdr3_nt: TGTGCCACCAGCCGAGGGGGGGACAGTTCCTACGAGCAGTACTTC
d_call: .
j_call: TRBJ2-7
v_call: TRBV15
clone_size: .

cdr3_aa: CASSSGTGGNQPQHF
cdr3_nt: TGTGCCAGCAGTTCAGGGACAGGGGGAAATCAGCCCCAGCATTTT
d_call: TRBD1
j_call: TRBJ1-5
v_call: TRBV7-8
clone_size: once

cdr3_aa: CAIRTEGRELFF
cdr3_nt: TGTGCCATCAGAACCGAGGGTCGTGAGCTGTTTTTT
d_call: .
j_call: TRBJ2-2
v_call: TRBV10-3
clone_size: .

cdr3_aa: CASSLRDGGLAFF
cdr3_nt: TGTGCCAGCAGCCTCCGGGACGGTGGTTTGGCTTTCTTT
d_call: .
j_call: TRBJ1-1
v_call: TRBV14
clone_size: .

cdr3_aa: CASTNPYRGRFGYTF
cdr3_nt: TGTGCCAGCACCAACCCATACAGGGGGCGTTTTGGCTACACCTTC
d_call: TRBD1
j_call: TRBJ1-2
v_call: TRBV11-2
clone_size: .

cdr3_aa: CASRQGEETQYF
cdr3_nt: TGCGCCAGCCGCCAGGGGGAAGAGACCCAGTACTTC
d_call: TRBD1
j_call: TRBJ2-5
v_call: TRBV5-1
clone_size: .

cdr3_aa: CASRPTGTDTDTQYF
cdr3_nt: TGTGCCAGCCGACCGACGGGGACAGACACAGATACGCAGTATTTT
d_call: TRBD1
j_call: TRBJ2-3
v_call: TRBV2
clone_size: .